This TCR beta chain was identified during a study of identical twins listed by TCRdb under 2016. Concerning the study at large: To test whether fetal clonotypes persist, this study deep-sequenced TCR alpha and beta repertoires from monozygotic twins, from unrelated adults of various ages, and from cord blood. Replicate twin experiments were performed at different times using different library preparation protocols to rule out contamination. General study outcomes and caveats: Excess twin sharing in beta out-of-frame sequences was weaker because fewer shared sequences lowered the signal-to-noise ratio. Zero-insertion analyses could be partly confounded by invariant T cells such as MAIT and iNKT, although diverse VJ usage argued against such confounding for most clonotypes. In monozygotic twins, recombination models systematically underestimated out-of-frame TCR alpha sharing, but the models matched the sharing seen between unrelated individuals. Out-of-frame TCR alpha sequences shared between twins showed an excess of low generation-probability sequences compared with coincidental sharing between unrelated individuals. Abundant cord blood beta clonotypes carried fewer insertions; young adult naive repertoires showed a weaker similar trend, while memory repertoires showed none. Conclusions relied on cross-sectional statistical analysis, since the same donors could not be followed over many years.

CDR1 and CDR2, per the germline V gene, are MNHEY and SVGEGT. V is cut back by 5 bases and J by 5 bases, with 8 bases in the junction unmatched. The CDR3 contains 16 residues, cysteine and phenylalanine counted. The retained sequence is limited to the CDR3, 48 bases, with the frame set at the first base. Library preparation was by 5' RACE. Sequencing was carried out with an Illumina HiSeq 2000. A universal primer binding site was added through template switching, and the final cDNA carried a unique molecular identifier so that TCR cDNA molecules could be counted accurately. Specific primers in the conserved constant-segment region were used to synthesize first-strand cDNA for TCR alpha and beta chains. Each cDNA library was double barcoded, with a SMART-Mk sample barcode plus Illumina barcodes, to control for contamination. TruSeq adapter sequences along with Illumina sample barcodes were introduced in two successive PCR steps. The TCR alpha and beta cDNA libraries were sequenced on the Illumina HiSeq platform using custom primers. The original methods were these. Unique molecular identifiers were extracted from raw reads with MiGEC, and CDR3 positions were determined with MiXCR. For each individual, recombination models were inferred using an EM algorithm with the repgenHMM and IGoR tools. Shared clonotype analysis was performed with the tcR package in R, normalizing sharing by the product of cloneset sizes. Out-of-frame nonproductive sequences were analyzed to study raw recombination free of thymic and clonal selection effects. TCRdb ran its own pipeline on the public reads, namely fastp trimming at Q25 and MiXCR clone calling, and kept in-frame beta chains. All rows with the same CDR3 protein become a single entry with the most common DNA and genes. TCRdb's processing, not the authors', yielded these V and J calls. The sample has 700,000 or so distinct CDR3 sequences on record, over 8.5% of them singletons. Around 0.98% of the sample belongs to the ten largest clones.

All donors were healthy Caucasians. The twin cohort comprised three pairs of female monozygotic twins, all aged about 18 to 30 years. RNA for TCR libraries was isolated from peripheral blood mononuclear cells. In this sample, this clonotype turned up many times. The antigen it recognizes is unknown. The input lacks base qualities; no much larger clone sits a single base away. This same sample was also taken into another study, of yellow fever vaccine responses in identical twins. The second study's authors report: According to the authors, in identical twins the way T cells responded to vaccination appeared partly convergent and partly personalized. The study precisely tracked vaccine-responding T cell clones in identical twins.

This receptor was obtained from a woman between 18 and 29 years old in good health. The sample comprised PBMCs. The chain employs TRBV6-2 or TRBV6-3 and TRBJ2-2; TRBD2 fits 10 bases in the junction. In nucleotide form, the sequence is TGTGCCAGCAGTCCTTTAGCGGGAGGAGTGACCGGGGAGCTGTTTTTT. Its coded protein is CASSPLAGGVTGELFF.